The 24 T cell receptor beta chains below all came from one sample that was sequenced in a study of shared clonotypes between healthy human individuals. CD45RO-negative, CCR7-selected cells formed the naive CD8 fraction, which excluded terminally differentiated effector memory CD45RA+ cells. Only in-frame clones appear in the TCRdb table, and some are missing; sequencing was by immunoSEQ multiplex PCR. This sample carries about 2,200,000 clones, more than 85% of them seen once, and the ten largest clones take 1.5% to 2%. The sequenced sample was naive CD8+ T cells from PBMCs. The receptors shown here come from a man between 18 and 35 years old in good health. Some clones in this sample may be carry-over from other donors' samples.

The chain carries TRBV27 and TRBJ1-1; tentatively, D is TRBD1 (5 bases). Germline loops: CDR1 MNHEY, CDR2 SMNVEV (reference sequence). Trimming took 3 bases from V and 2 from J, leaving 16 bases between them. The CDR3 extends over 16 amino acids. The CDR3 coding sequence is TGTGCCAGCAGTTTTGGTGGGGGGGGTGGTAACACTGAAGCTTTCTTT. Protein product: CASSFGGGGGNTEAFF.

CDR3 in amino acids: CASSPSTWDRVDPYEQYF. CDR3 coding DNA: TGTGCCAGCTCACCCTCGACCTGGGACAGGGTGGACCCCTACGAGCAGTACTTC. V gene TRBV18 combines with J gene TRBJ2-7, with 9 bases fitting TRBD1. The V and J ends lost 3 bases and 2 bases, in that order; junction bases with no gene match: 14. This CDR3 is built from 18 residues. Per the germline V gene, CDR1 is KGHSH and CDR2 is LQKENI.

The CDR3 is CATSREGTHSGNTIYF. The CDR3 region has the DNA TGTGCCACCAGCAGAGAGGGCACTCACTCTGGAAACACCATATATTTT. The chain couples TRBV15 to TRBJ1-3; D uncertain. The germline gives CDR1 LNHNV, CDR2 YYDKDF (reference sequence). The CDR3 is 16 amino acids. The V gene lost 0 bases and the J gene lost 0 bases, with 9 bases spanning the gap.

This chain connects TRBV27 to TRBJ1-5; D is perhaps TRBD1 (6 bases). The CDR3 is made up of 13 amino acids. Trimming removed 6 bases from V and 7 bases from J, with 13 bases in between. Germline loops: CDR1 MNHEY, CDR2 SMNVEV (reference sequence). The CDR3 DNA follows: TGTGCCAGCAGCGGCAGGGGAGGCCAGCCCCAGCATTTT. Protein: CASSGRGGQPQHF.

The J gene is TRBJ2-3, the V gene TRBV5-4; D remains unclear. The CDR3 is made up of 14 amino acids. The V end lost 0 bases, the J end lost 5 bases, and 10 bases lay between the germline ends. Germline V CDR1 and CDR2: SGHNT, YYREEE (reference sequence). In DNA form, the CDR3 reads TGTGCCAGCAGCTTGGCGGGTTTCGGAGATACGCAGTATTTT. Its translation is CASSLAGFGDTQYF.

CDR3 residues: CASSVARGHYNEQFF. The CDR3 coding sequence is TGTGCCAGCAGCGTAGCCAGGGGGCACTACAATGAGCAGTTCTTC. V usage is TRBV9 and J usage is TRBJ2-1, with 8 positions matching TRBD1. The CDR3 is 15 amino acids. J lost 3 bases, V lost 0 bases, and 2 bases had no gene match. CDR1 SGDLS and CDR2 YYNGEE come from the germline V gene.

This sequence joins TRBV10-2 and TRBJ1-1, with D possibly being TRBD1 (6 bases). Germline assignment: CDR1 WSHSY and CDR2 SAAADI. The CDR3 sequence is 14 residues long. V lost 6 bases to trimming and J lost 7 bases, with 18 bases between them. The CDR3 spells CASSATNRVNEAFF. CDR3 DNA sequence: TGCGCCAGCAGCGCCACCAACAGGGTCAATGAAGCTTTCTTT.

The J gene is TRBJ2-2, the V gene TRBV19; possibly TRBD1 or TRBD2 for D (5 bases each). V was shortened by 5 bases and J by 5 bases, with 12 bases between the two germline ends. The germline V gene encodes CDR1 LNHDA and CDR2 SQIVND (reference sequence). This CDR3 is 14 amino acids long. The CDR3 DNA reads TGTGCCAGTAGTCCAGGGCCGGGGACCGGGGAGCTGTTTTTT. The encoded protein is CASSPGPGTGELFF.

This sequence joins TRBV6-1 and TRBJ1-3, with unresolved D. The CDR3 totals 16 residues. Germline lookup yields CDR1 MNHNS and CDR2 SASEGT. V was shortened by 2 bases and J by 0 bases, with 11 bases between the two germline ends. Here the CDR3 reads CASSEWWEPSGNTIYF. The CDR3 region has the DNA TGTGCCAGCAGTGAATGGTGGGAACCCTCTGGAAACACCATATATTTT.

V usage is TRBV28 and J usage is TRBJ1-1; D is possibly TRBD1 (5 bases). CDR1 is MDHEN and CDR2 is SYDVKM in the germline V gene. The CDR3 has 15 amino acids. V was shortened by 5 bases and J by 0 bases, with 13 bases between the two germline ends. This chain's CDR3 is CASSPDSTLNTEAFF. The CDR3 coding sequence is TGTGCCAGCAGTCCCGACAGTACTCTGAACACTGAAGCTTTCTTT.

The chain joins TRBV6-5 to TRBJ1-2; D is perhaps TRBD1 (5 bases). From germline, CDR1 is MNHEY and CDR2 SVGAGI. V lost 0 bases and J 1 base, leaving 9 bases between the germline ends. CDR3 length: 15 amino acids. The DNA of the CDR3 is TGTGCCAGCAGTTACTCGCCAGACAGTAACTATGGCTACACCTTC. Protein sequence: CASSYSPDSNYGYTF.

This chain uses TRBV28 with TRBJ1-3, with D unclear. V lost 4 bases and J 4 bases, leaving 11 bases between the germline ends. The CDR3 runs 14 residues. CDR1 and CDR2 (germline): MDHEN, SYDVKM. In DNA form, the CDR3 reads TGTGCCAGCAGTTCGCTCCCGAGCGGAAACACCATATATTTT. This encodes CASSSLPSGNTIYF. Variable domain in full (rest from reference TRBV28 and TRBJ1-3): DVKVTQSSRYLVKRTGEKVFLECVQDMDHENMFWYRQDPGLGLRLIYFSYDVKMKEKGDIPEGYSVSREKKERFSLILESASTNQTSMYLCASSSLPSGNTIYFGEGSWLTVV.

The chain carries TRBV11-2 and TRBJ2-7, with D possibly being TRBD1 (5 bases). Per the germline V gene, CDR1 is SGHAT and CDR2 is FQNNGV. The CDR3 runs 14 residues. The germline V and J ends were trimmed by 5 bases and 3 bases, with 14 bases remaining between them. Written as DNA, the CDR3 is TGTGCCAGCAGCCCGTACCCTACAGGCTACGAGCAGTACTTC. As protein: CASSPYPTGYEQYF.

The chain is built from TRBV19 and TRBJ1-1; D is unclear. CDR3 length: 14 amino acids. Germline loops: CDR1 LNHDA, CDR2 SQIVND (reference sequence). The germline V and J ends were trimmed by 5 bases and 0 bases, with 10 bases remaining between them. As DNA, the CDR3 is TGTGCCAGTAGTCGGCCGAATCTGAACACTGAAGCTTTCTTT. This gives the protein CASSRPNLNTEAFF.

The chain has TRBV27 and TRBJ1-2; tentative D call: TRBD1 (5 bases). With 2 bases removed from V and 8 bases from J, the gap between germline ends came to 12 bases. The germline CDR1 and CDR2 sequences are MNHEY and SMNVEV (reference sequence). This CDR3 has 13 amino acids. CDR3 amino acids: CASSLQVGGGYTF. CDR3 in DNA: TGTGCCAGCAGTTTACAGGTCGGGGGGGGCTACACCTTC.

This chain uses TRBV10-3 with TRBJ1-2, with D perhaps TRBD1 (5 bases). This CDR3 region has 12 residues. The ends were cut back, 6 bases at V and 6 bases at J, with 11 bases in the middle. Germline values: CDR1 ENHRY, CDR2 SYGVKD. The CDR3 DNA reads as TGTGCCATCAGCGAGCTGGGGGATGGCTACACCTTC. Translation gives CAISELGDGYTF.

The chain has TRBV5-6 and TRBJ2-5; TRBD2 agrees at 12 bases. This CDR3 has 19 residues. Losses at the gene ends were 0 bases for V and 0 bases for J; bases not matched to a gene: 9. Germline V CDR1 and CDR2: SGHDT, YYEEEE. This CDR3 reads CASSLAAASGGEYQETQYF. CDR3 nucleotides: TGTGCCAGCAGCTTGGCCGCGGCTAGCGGGGGGGAGTACCAAGAGACCCAGTACTTC.

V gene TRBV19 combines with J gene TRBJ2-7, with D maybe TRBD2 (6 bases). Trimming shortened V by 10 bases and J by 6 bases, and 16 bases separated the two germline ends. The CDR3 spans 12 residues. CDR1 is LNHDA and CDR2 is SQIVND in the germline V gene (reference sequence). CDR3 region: CATRDPGSEQYF. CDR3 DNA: TGTGCCACCAGGGACCCCGGGAGCGAGCAGTACTTC.

CDR3 sequence reads: CAISPPGGAYEQYF. The CDR3 DNA follows: TGTGCCATCAGCCCCCCCGGGGGCGCCTACGAGCAGTACTTC. This chain links TRBV10-3 with TRBJ2-7; either TRBD1 or TRBD2 may supply D (6 bases each). The germline gives CDR1 ENHRY, CDR2 SYGVKD. The CDR3 totals 14 residues. Trimming pared 6 bases from V and 2 bases from J, leaving 14 bases between.

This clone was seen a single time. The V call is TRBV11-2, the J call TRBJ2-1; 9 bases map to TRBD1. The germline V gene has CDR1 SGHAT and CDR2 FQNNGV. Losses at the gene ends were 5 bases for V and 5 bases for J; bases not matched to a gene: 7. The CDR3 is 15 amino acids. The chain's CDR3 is CASSPRQGGHNEQFF. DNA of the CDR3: TGTGCCAGCAGCCCCAGACAGGGGGGACACAATGAGCAGTTCTTC.

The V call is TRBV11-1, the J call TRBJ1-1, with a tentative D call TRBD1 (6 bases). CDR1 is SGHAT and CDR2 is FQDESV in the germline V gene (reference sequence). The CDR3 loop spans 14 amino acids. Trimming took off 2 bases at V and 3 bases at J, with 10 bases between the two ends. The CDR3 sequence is CASSLPQGYTEAFF. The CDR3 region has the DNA TGTGCCAGCAGCTTACCCCAGGGGTACACTGAAGCTTTCTTT.

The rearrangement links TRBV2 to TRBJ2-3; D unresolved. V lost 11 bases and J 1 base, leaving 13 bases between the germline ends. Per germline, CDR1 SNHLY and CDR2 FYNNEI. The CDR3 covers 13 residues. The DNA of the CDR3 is TGTGCCCTACTCAGTGAGGGCACAGATACGCAGTATTTT. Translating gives CALLSEGTDTQYF.

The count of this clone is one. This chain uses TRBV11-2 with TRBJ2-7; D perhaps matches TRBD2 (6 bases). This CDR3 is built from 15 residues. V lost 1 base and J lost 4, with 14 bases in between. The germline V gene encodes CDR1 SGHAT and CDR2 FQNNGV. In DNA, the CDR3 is TGTGCCAGCAGCTTAGGTTCGGGGGATCGGTACGAGCAGTACTTC. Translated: CASSLGSGDRYEQYF.

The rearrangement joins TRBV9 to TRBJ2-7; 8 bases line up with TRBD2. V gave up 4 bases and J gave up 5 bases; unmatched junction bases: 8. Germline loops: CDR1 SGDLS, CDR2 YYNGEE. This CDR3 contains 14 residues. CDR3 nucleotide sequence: TGTGCCAGCAGCCCACCGGGACTAGGCCACGAGCAGTACTTC. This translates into CASSPPGLGHEQYF.